A selection of T cell receptor beta chains follows, all from one sample in a study of cytomegalovirus exposure and HLA in healthy donors. Sequencing used immunoSEQ multiplex PCR; TCRdb keeps in-frame clones, though not all of them. The table shows around 240,000 clones, with over 80% occurring only once. Sequenced: PBMCs. These receptors were taken from a woman between 35 and 50 years old in good health and CMV-seropositive. Each CDR3 is given with its conserved first and last residue. Fields, in order: clone size, J gene, V gene, D gene, CDR3 protein, CDR3 DNA. A D gene is named only where the DNA matches it firmly. Some rows mark clone size as missing; the rest say once, few, many or name a class of expanded clone.

abundance: .
j_gene: TRBJ1-1
v_gene: TRBV11-3
d_gene: .
CDR3aa: CASSLGSGTEAFF
CDR3nt: TGTGCCAGCAGCTTAGGTAGCGGCACTGAAGCTTTCTTT

abundance: .
j_gene: TRBJ1-2
v_gene: TRBV9
d_gene: .
CDR3aa: CASSVLQGGYGYTF
CDR3nt: TGTGCCAGCAGCGTCCTGCAAGGGGGCTATGGCTACACCTTC

abundance: .
j_gene: TRBJ2-1
v_gene: TRBV7-8
d_gene: TRBD2
CDR3aa: CASSFSSGRATEQFF
CDR3nt: TGTGCCAGCAGCTTCTCTAGCGGGAGGGCGACTGAGCAGTTCTTC

abundance: .
j_gene: TRBJ2-5
v_gene: TRBV2
d_gene: .
CDR3aa: CASSAGPLETQYF
CDR3nt: TGTGCCAGCTCAGCAGGGCCACTAGAGACCCAGTACTTC

abundance: few
j_gene: TRBJ2-7
v_gene: TRBV7-2
d_gene: .
CDR3aa: CASSLAQGFSYEQYF
CDR3nt: TGTGCCAGCAGCTTAGCACAGGGATTCTCCTACGAGCAGTACTTC

abundance: .
j_gene: TRBJ2-1
v_gene: TRBV7-9
d_gene: .
CDR3aa: CASSSGESSKNNEQFF
CDR3nt: TGTGCCAGCAGCTCGGGAGAAAGTTCCAAAAACAATGAGCAGTTCTTC

abundance: .
j_gene: TRBJ1-1
v_gene: TRBV7-9
d_gene: .
CDR3aa: CSSSPRTGNTEAFF
CDR3nt: TGTTCCAGCAGCCCCCGGACTGGTAACACTGAAGCTTTCTTT

abundance: .
j_gene: TRBJ1-5
v_gene: TRBV18
d_gene: .
CDR3aa: CASSPPSQPQHF
CDR3nt: TGTGCCAGCTCACCACCGTCACAGCCCCAGCATTTT

abundance: .
j_gene: TRBJ2-7
v_gene: TRBV7-9
d_gene: .
CDR3aa: CASSVGGPYEQYF
CDR3nt: TGTGCCAGCAGCGTCGGAGGGCCGTACGAGCAGTACTTC

abundance: .
j_gene: TRBJ2-5
v_gene: TRBV15
d_gene: TRBD1
CDR3aa: CATRRDRGEAETQYF
CDR3nt: TGTGCCACCAGGCGGGACAGGGGAGAGGCCGAGACCCAGTACTTC

abundance: few
j_gene: TRBJ1-1
v_gene: TRBV4-1
d_gene: TRBD1
CDR3aa: CASSQEALDRGGTEAFF
CDR3nt: TGCGCCAGCAGCCAAGAAGCTCTTGACAGGGGAGGCACTGAAGCTTTCTTT

abundance: few
j_gene: TRBJ1-6
v_gene: TRBV30
d_gene: .
CDR3aa: CAWGGYDNSPLHF
CDR3nt: TGTGCCTGGGGGGGGTACGATAATTCACCCCTCCACTTT

abundance: .
j_gene: TRBJ2-7
v_gene: TRBV29-1
d_gene: .
CDR3aa: CSVQKGRNEQYF
CDR3nt: TGCAGCGTTCAAAAGGGGAGGAACGAGCAGTACTTC

abundance: few
j_gene: TRBJ2-7
v_gene: TRBV10-3
d_gene: .
CDR3aa: CAAQGSIHEQYF
CDR3nt: TGTGCCGCACAGGGATCAATTCACGAGCAGTACTTC

abundance: few
j_gene: TRBJ1-2
v_gene: TRBV10-3
d_gene: .
CDR3aa: CAISDSENYGYTF
CDR3nt: TGTGCCATCAGTGATTCGGAGAACTATGGCTACACCTTC

abundance: .
j_gene: TRBJ2-6
v_gene: TRBV7-9
d_gene: .
CDR3aa: CASSLRLGQTGANVLTF
CDR3nt: TGTGCCAGCAGCTTAAGGCTGGGGCAAACTGGGGCCAACGTCCTGACTTTC

abundance: .
j_gene: TRBJ2-7
v_gene: TRBV5-1
d_gene: .
CDR3aa: CASSLGNTPSEQYF
CDR3nt: TGCGCCAGCAGCTTGGGTAATACCCCCAGCGAGCAGTACTTC

abundance: once
j_gene: TRBJ2-3
v_gene: TRBV7-9
d_gene: TRBD2
CDR3aa: CASSTGLAGATDTQYF
CDR3nt: TGTGCCAGCAGCACCGGACTAGCGGGGGCCACAGATACGCAGTATTTT

abundance: .
j_gene: TRBJ1-2
v_gene: TRBV6-1
d_gene: TRBD1
CDR3aa: CASSRQGEGGYTF
CDR3nt: TGTGCCAGCAGCAGACAGGGAGAGGGTGGCTACACCTTC

abundance: few
j_gene: TRBJ1-1
v_gene: TRBV19
d_gene: .
CDR3aa: CASSYTGNTEAFF
CDR3nt: TGTGCCAGTAGTTATACAGGGAACACTGAAGCTTTCTTT

abundance: .
j_gene: TRBJ1-6
v_gene: TRBV30
d_gene: .
CDR3aa: CAWSGSYNSPLHF
CDR3nt: TGTGCCTGGAGTGGGAGCTATAATTCACCCCTCCACTTT

abundance: .
j_gene: TRBJ2-5
v_gene: TRBV29-1
d_gene: TRBD1
CDR3aa: CSVDRGGAQETQYF
CDR3nt: TGCAGCGTCGACAGGGGTGGGGCCCAAGAGACCCAGTACTTC

abundance: .
j_gene: TRBJ2-7
v_gene: TRBV19
d_gene: .
CDR3aa: CASSVDRSYEQYF
CDR3nt: TGTGCCAGTAGTGTCGACAGATCCTACGAGCAGTACTTC

abundance: .
j_gene: TRBJ2-5
v_gene: TRBV7-9
d_gene: .
CDR3aa: CASSLAGIETQYF
CDR3nt: TGTGCCAGCAGCTTAGCCGGGATCGAGACCCAGTACTTC

abundance: .
j_gene: TRBJ2-7
v_gene: TRBV13
d_gene: .
CDR3aa: CASSATSRSSYEQYF
CDR3nt: TGTGCCAGCAGCGCCACTAGCCGGAGCTCCTACGAGCAGTACTTC

abundance: .
j_gene: TRBJ1-1
v_gene: TRBV7-2
d_gene: TRBD1
CDR3aa: CASSPYPGQGTEAFF
CDR3nt: TGTGCCAGCAGCCCATACCCCGGACAGGGCACTGAAGCTTTCTTT

abundance: .
j_gene: TRBJ1-5
v_gene: TRBV5-8
d_gene: TRBD1
CDR3aa: CASSLGQGKVGNQPQHF
CDR3nt: TGTGCCAGCAGCTTGGGACAGGGCAAAGTAGGCAATCAGCCCCAGCATTTT

abundance: .
j_gene: TRBJ2-1
v_gene: TRBV5-1
d_gene: .
CDR3aa: CASSEDTPSSYNEQFF
CDR3nt: TGCGCCAGCAGCGAGGACACCCCGAGCTCCTACAATGAGCAGTTCTTC

abundance: .
j_gene: TRBJ2-3
v_gene: TRBV7-2
d_gene: TRBD2
CDR3aa: CASSLAGRESTDTQYF
CDR3nt: TGTGCCAGCAGCTTAGCTGGGCGGGAGTCGACAGATACGCAGTATTTT

abundance: .
j_gene: TRBJ1-2
v_gene: TRBV19
d_gene: TRBD1
CDR3aa: CASSLDRGYGYTF
CDR3nt: TGTGCCAGTAGCCTCGACAGGGGCTATGGCTACACCTTC

abundance: .
j_gene: TRBJ1-2
v_gene: TRBV2
d_gene: .
CDR3aa: CASSDRLTYGYTF
CDR3nt: TGTGCCAGCAGTGATCGGTTAACGTATGGCTACACCTTC

abundance: .
j_gene: TRBJ2-5
v_gene: TRBV5-1
d_gene: .
CDR3aa: CASSDLGRETQYF
CDR3nt: TGCGCCAGCAGCGACCTAGGGAGGGAGACCCAGTACTTC

abundance: few
j_gene: TRBJ2-7
v_gene: TRBV7-9
d_gene: .
CDR3aa: CSSSLDQDRGTRYF
CDR3nt: TGTTCCAGCAGCTTAGACCAGGACCGGGGTACTCGGTACTTC

abundance: .
j_gene: TRBJ1-4
v_gene: TRBV11-2
d_gene: TRBD1
CDR3aa: CASSSSGTGYEKLFF
CDR3nt: TGTGCCAGCAGCTCCTCCGGGACAGGGTATGAAAAACTGTTTTTT

abundance: .
j_gene: TRBJ2-5
v_gene: TRBV5-5
d_gene: TRBD2
CDR3aa: CASSLAGLAGGRETQYF
CDR3nt: TGTGCCAGCAGCTTGGCTGGCCTAGCGGGAGGCCGAGAGACCCAGTACTTC

abundance: .
j_gene: TRBJ2-1
v_gene: TRBV9
d_gene: TRBD2
CDR3aa: CASSDLAGPYNEQFF
CDR3nt: TGTGCCAGCAGCGATCTAGCGGGGCCGTACAATGAGCAGTTCTTC

abundance: .
j_gene: TRBJ1-2
v_gene: TRBV6-6
d_gene: .
CDR3aa: CASSPGGVANYGYTF
CDR3nt: TGTGCCAGCAGCCCCGGGGGGGTGGCTAACTATGGCTACACCTTC

abundance: .
j_gene: TRBJ1-2
v_gene: TRBV7-6
d_gene: .
CDR3aa: CASSSRGDYGYTF
CDR3nt: TGTGCCAGCAGCTCTCGAGGAGACTATGGCTACACCTTC

abundance: .
j_gene: TRBJ2-1
v_gene: TRBV9
d_gene: .
CDR3aa: CASSVSEHYNEQFF
CDR3nt: TGTGCCAGCAGCGTTAGCGAGCACTACAATGAGCAGTTCTTC

abundance: .
j_gene: TRBJ1-2
v_gene: TRBV11-2
d_gene: TRBD1
CDR3aa: CASSLATGQDYGYTF
CDR3nt: TGTGCCAGCAGCTTAGCGACAGGGCAGGACTATGGCTACACCTTC

abundance: .
j_gene: TRBJ1-4
v_gene: TRBV30
d_gene: TRBD1
CDR3aa: CALKQGLREKLFF
CDR3nt: TGTGCCTTAAAACAGGGGCTCCGGGAAAAACTGTTTTTT

abundance: .
j_gene: TRBJ2-5
v_gene: TRBV7-2
d_gene: .
CDR3aa: CASSLYGGSKETQYF
CDR3nt: TGTGCCAGCAGCTTATATGGGGGGAGTAAAGAGACCCAGTACTTC

abundance: few
j_gene: TRBJ1-1
v_gene: TRBV4-1
d_gene: .
CDR3aa: CASSKSGNTEAFF
CDR3nt: TGCGCCAGCAGTAAGAGTGGGAACACTGAAGCTTTCTTT

abundance: .
j_gene: TRBJ1-4
v_gene: TRBV9
d_gene: TRBD1
CDR3aa: CASSVSGGSNEKLFF
CDR3nt: TGTGCCAGCAGCGTCTCAGGGGGCTCTAATGAAAAACTGTTTTTT

abundance: .
j_gene: TRBJ2-7
v_gene: TRBV20-1
d_gene: .
CDR3aa: CSARGPYEQYF
CDR3nt: TGCAGTGCTAGGGGCCCCTACGAGCAGTACTTC

abundance: .
j_gene: TRBJ1-2
v_gene: TRBV18
d_gene: TRBD1
CDR3aa: CASSEGTGGSNSYTF
CDR3nt: TGTGCCAGCTCAGAAGGGACAGGAGGGAGTAATAGCTACACCTTC

abundance: .
j_gene: TRBJ1-1
v_gene: TRBV30
d_gene: .
CDR3aa: CAWSVLGGFTEAFF
CDR3nt: TGTGCCTGGAGTGTACTCGGGGGGTTCACTGAAGCTTTCTTT

abundance: .
j_gene: TRBJ2-5
v_gene: TRBV5-1
d_gene: TRBD2
CDR3aa: CASSKTSGSYQETQYF
CDR3nt: TGCGCCAGCAGCAAAACTAGCGGGTCGTACCAAGAGACCCAGTACTTC

abundance: .
j_gene: TRBJ1-4
v_gene: TRBV2
d_gene: .
CDR3aa: CASSDDSQNEKLFF
CDR3nt: TGTGCCAGCAGTGACGACAGCCAAAATGAAAAACTGTTTTTT